What follows is one T cell receptor (beta chain) and its context. Its antigen is currently unknown. CDR1 DFQATT and CDR2 SNEGSKA come from the germline V gene (reference sequence). V lost 3 bases, J lost 6 bases, and 12 bases lay in between. The CDR3 has 12 amino acids. The sample belongs to a study of T cells in Graves' hyperthyroidism and ophthalmopathy. Overall study findings and caveats: Model-based prediction identified ophthalmopathy a median around 6.7 months prior to its onset.

Using RNA transcripts as the source, TCR beta CDR3 regions were amplified. RT-PCR in the first round (using the HTBI primer set) targeted the TCR CDR3. TCRdb passed the multiplex PCR reads through MiXCR, listing each CDR3 protein once. The repertoire has about half a million distinct CDR3 sequences, about 20% of them found once; the top ten carry under 55%. The source of this sequence is a woman aged 70-85 years with Graves' ophthalmopathy. The V gene is TRBV20-1, the J gene TRBJ2-7; a weak D match, TRBD1 (6 bases). Sequencing input: blood. The CDR3, as DNA: TGCAGTGCTAGGGGGGCAGGTACCGAGCAGTACTTC. Translating it yields CSARGAGTEQYF.